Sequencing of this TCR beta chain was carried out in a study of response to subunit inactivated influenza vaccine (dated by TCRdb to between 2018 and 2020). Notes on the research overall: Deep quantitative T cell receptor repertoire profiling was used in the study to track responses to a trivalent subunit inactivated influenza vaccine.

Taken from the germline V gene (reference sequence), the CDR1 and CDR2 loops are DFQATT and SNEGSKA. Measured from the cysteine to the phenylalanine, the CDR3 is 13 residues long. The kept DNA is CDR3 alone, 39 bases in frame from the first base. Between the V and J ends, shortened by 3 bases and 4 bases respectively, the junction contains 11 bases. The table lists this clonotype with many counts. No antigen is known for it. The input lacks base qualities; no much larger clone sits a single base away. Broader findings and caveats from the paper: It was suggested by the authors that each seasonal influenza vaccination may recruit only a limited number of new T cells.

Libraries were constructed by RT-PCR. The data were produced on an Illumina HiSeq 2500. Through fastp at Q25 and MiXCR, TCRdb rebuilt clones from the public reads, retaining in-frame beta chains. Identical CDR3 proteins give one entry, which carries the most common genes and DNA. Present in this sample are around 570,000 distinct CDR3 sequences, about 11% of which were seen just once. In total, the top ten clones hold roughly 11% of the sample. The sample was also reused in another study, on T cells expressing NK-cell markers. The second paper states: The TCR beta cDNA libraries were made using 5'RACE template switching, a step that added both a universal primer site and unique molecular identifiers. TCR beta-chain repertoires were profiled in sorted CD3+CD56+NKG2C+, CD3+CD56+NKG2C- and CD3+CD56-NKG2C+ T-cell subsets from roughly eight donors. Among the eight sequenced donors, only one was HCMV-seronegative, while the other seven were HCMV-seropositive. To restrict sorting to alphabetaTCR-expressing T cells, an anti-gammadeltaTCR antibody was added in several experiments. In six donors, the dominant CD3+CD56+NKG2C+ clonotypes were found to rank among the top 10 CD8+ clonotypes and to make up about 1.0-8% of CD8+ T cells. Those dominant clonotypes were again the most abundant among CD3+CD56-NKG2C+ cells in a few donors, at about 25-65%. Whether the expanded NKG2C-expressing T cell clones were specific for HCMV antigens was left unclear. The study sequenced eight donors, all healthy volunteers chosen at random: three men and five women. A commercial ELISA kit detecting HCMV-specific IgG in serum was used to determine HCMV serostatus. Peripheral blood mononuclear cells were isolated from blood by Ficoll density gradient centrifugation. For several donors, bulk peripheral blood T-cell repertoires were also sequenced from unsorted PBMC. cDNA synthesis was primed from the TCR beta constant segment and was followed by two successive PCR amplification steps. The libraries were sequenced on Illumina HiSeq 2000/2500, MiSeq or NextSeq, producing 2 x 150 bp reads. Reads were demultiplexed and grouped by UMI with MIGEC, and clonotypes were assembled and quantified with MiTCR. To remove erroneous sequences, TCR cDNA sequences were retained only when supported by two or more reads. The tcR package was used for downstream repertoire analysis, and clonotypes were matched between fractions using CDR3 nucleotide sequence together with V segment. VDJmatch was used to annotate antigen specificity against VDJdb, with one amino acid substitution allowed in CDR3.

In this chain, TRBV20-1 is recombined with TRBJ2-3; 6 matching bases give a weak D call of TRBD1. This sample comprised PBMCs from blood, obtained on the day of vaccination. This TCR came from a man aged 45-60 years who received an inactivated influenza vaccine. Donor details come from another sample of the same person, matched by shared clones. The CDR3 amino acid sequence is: CSARTGSADTQYF. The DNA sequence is TGCAGTGCTAGGACAGGTAGTGCAGATACGCAGTATTTT.